This is a list of T cell receptor beta chains from one sample in a study of blood T cell repertoires in COVID-19. Sequencing was performed with immunoSEQ multiplex PCR; in TCRdb, only in-frame clones are kept and a portion is missing. This sample has some 95,000 clones; about three quarters occur once, and the top ten carry roughly 6.6%. Input material: peripheral blood. The source is a man aged 65-85 years with acute or convalescent COVID-19. Both conserved end residues are part of each CDR3. Fields, in order: V gene, J gene, CDR3 protein.

V: TRBV14
J: TRBJ1-1
CDR3: CASSQGGSGNTEAFF

V: TRBV19
J: TRBJ1-5
CDR3: CASSFRSRDHQPQHF

V: TRBV5-1
J: TRBJ1-2
CDR3: CASSLRDRDGYTF

V: TRBV30
J: TRBJ1-1
CDR3: CAWSGGQYLQAFF

V: TRBV5-1
J: TRBJ2-6
CDR3: CASTETAGANVLTF

V: TRBV19
J: TRBJ1-1
CDR3: CASTTTGITEAFF

V: TRBV30
J: TRBJ1-5
CDR3: CAISTGSLNQPQHF

V: TRBV20-1
J: TRBJ2-5
CDR3: CSASKSRETQYF

V: TRBV13
J: TRBJ2-5
CDR3: CASSSPAGYQETQYF

V: TRBV27
J: TRBJ2-1
CDR3: CASSFLAGGYNEQFF

V: TRBV30
J: TRBJ2-5
CDR3: CAWSVMTQETQYF

V: TRBV7-3
J: TRBJ1-1
CDR3: CASSSRQNTEAFF

V: TRBV18
J: TRBJ1-5
CDR3: CASSKIGDSNQPQHF

V: TRBV28
J: TRBJ1-2
CDR3: CASRSTGRVFGYTF

V: TRBV2
J: TRBJ1-6
CDR3: CASRETQGGYNSPLHF

V: TRBV11-2
J: TRBJ2-7
CDR3: CASSSGLGTYEQYF

V: TRBV19
J: TRBJ2-1
CDR3: CASSPLAGVINEQFF

V: TRBV28
J: TRBJ1-2
CDR3: CASSSDRGRGYTF

V: TRBV9
J: TRBJ2-5
CDR3: CASSVGSGGSQETQYF

V: TRBV2
J: TRBJ1-1
CDR3: CASRAGNTEAFF

V: TRBV7-2
J: TRBJ1-2
CDR3: CASSLSRGYGYTF

V: TRBV7-3
J: TRBJ2-3
CDR3: CASSLSPGGKTQYF

V: TRBV6-5
J: TRBJ1-5
CDR3: CASSTQGDQPQHF

V: TRBV7-2
J: TRBJ2-1
CDR3: CASIRGLAGRGYYNEQFF

V: TRBV7-9
J: TRBJ1-4
CDR3: CASSLAGGGNEKLFF

V: TRBV18
J: TRBJ1-1
CDR3: CASLTGANTEAFF

V: TRBV7-2
J: TRBJ2-1
CDR3: CASSPGTGRRGEQFF

V: TRBV24-1
J: TRBJ2-1
CDR3: CATSDLGGQGLDEQFF

V: TRBV24-1
J: TRBJ2-2
CDR3: CATSDLAGTMDTGELFF

V: TRBV5-4
J: TRBJ2-4
CDR3: CASSLGERPGDF

V: TRBV4-1
J: TRBJ2-1
CDR3: CASSRSGPYNEQFF

V: TRBV4-1
J: TRBJ2-2
CDR3: CASSQANQGRANTGELFF

V: TRBV9
J: TRBJ1-2
CDR3: CASSVGASNYGYTF

V: TRBV28
J: TRBJ2-7
CDR3: CASSLSRTSSYEQYF

V: TRBV6-1
J: TRBJ2-7
CDR3: CASSDRGGSHEQYF

V: TRBV5-4
J: TRBJ2-5
CDR3: CASSLGTGRETQYF

V: TRBV19
J: TRBJ1-2
CDR3: CASNKQGYGYTF

V: TRBV29-1
J: TRBJ1-2
CDR3: CSVIQGGGDGYTF

V: TRBV6-5
J: TRBJ2-3
CDR3: CASSYSRLAGADTQYF

V: TRBV18
J: TRBJ1-1
CDR3: CASSPAGRTEAFF

V: TRBV9
J: TRBJ2-7
CDR3: CASSLQGAGEQYF

V: TRBV4-1
J: TRBJ1-2
CDR3: CASSPGVGGRRGYGYTF

V: TRBV24-1
J: TRBJ1-2
CDR3: CATSDLGQGGNYGYTF

V: TRBV7-8
J: TRBJ1-5
CDR3: CASSPKAGQGATQPQHF

V: TRBV24-1
J: TRBJ2-1
CDR3: CATSDQPRYEQFF

V: TRBV24-1
J: TRBJ1-6
CDR3: CATSDKQYNSPLHF

V: TRBV5-1
J: TRBJ1-1
CDR3: CASSLTTGGYIKAFF

V: TRBV12-5
J: TRBJ2-1
CDR3: CASGLVPGISYNEQFF

V: TRBV24-1
J: TRBJ2-5
CDR3: CATSALGGGETQYF

V: TRBV24-1
J: TRBJ2-1
CDR3: CATSDPFQGYNEQFF

V: TRBV5-6
J: TRBJ2-7
CDR3: CASSPTGTYEQYF

V: TRBV2
J: TRBJ1-4
CDR3: CASSGWGVDEKLFF

V: TRBV20-1
J: TRBJ1-1
CDR3: CSAPPDTEAFF

V: TRBV6-5
J: TRBJ1-2
CDR3: CASNQGEEDYGYTF

V: TRBV7-9
J: TRBJ2-5
CDR3: CASSRWDSVSETQYF

V: TRBV6-5
J: TRBJ2-7
CDR3: CATKKGAGEQYF

V: TRBV18
J: TRBJ2-7
CDR3: CASSPPYGGYEQYF

V: TRBV2
J: TRBJ1-6
CDR3: CASSSGTGVGSPLHF

V: TRBV18
J: TRBJ1-2
CDR3: CASSPTPNYGYTF

V: TRBV5-1
J: TRBJ2-5
CDR3: CASSPEGEVKTQYF